The next 21 T cell receptor beta chains were all read from a single sample in a study of blood T cell repertoires in COVID-19. Sequenced by immunoSEQ multiplex PCR; TCRdb stores in-frame clones only, minus some. This sample has 160,000 or so clones, with about 84% found just once. Input material: PBMCs or T cells enriched from blood (not recorded which). The source of these receptors is a man aged 40-49 years who had recovered from COVID-19.

The chain joins TRBV6-5 to TRBJ1-2; perhaps TRBD1 as D (6 bases). The germline V gene has CDR1 MNHEY and CDR2 SVGAGI. The CDR3 extends over 14 amino acids. Trimming removed 8 bases at V and 1 base at J, with 14 bases between. The DNA of the CDR3 is TGTGCCAGCCAGGGGACATTGTTTAACTATGGCTACACCTTC. Protein sequence: CASQGTLFNYGYTF.

The CDR3 nucleotides are TGTGCAAGTCGCTTAGCGGGGACAGGGTTCGTATCCGAGCAGTACGTC. Its translation: CASRLAGTGFVSEQYV. The J gene is TRBJ2-7, the V gene TRBV12-2; the table's D gene call, TRBD1, was not cross checked with the DNA. TRBV12-2 is a known pseudogene. The CDR3 is made up of 16 amino acids.

This chain connects TRBV7-3 to TRBJ2-1; 10 nucleotides agree with TRBD1. Germline CDR1 SGHTA, CDR2 FQGTGA. The J segment lost 7 bases and the V segment lost 5 bases, leaving 8 bases of the junction unmatched. This CDR3 comprises 15 residues. The CDR3 bases are TGTGCCAGCAGCCCGAACGGACAGGGGGGGAATGAGCAGTTCTTC. It codes for CASSPNGQGGNEQFF.

This chain uses TRBV7-2 with TRBJ1-5, with TRBD1 matching over 8 bases. The CDR3 has 15 residues. V lost 5 bases, J lost 4 bases, and 7 bases stayed unmatched. The germline V gene encodes CDR1 SGHTA and CDR2 FQGNSA. CDR3 in DNA: TGTGCCAGCAGCCCACTGACAGGGGCGAATCAGCCCCAGCATTTT. This gives the protein CASSPLTGANQPQHF.

V is TRBV15 and J is TRBJ2-7; 7 nucleotides align to TRBD2. J was trimmed by 2 bases and V by 3 bases; bases with no gene match: 13. Germline V gene sequence: CDR1 LNHNV, CDR2 YYDKDF (reference sequence). The CDR3 length is 17 residues. CDR3 in amino acids: CATSSSNSRGGAYEQYV. CDR3 nucleotide sequence: TGTGCCACCAGCAGCTCTAATTCCCGCGGGGGTGCCTACGAGCAGTACGTC.

The rearrangement uses TRBV5-1 and TRBJ1-6; 9 bases agree with TRBD1. The CDR3 has 15 residues. After removal of 4 bases from V and 9 bases from J, the junction contained 8 bases not matched to a gene. The germline V gene has CDR1 SGHRS and CDR2 YFSETQ. This chain's CDR3 is CASSLETGGGSPLHF. For the CDR3, the DNA is TGCGCCAGCAGCCTCGAGACAGGGGGTGGTTCACCCCTCCACTTT.

The CDR3 region is CATRGQGVDGELFF. In DNA, the CDR3 is TGTGCCACCCGTGGACAGGGGGTTGACGGGGAGCTGTTTTTT. This chain uses TRBV24-1 with TRBJ2-2; 10 bases align to TRBD1. Trimming cost V 9 bases and J 7 bases; bases outside gene matches: 7. Germline V gene sequence: CDR1 KGHDR, CDR2 SFDVKD. This CDR3 region has 14 residues.

The chain is built from TRBV23-1 and TRBJ2-7, with 8 nucleotides matching TRBD2. TRBV23-1 is annotated as an ORF whose role is uncertain. The J segment lost 7 bases and the V segment lost 0 bases, leaving 11 bases of the junction unmatched. This CDR3 has 16 residues. CDR3 DNA sequence: TGCGCCAGCAGTCAATCGCGGGAGGACGGACGGTATGAGCAGTACTTC. It translates to CASSQSREDGRYEQYF.

The chain is built from TRBV6-5 and TRBJ2-2; TRBD1 matches 7 bases. The CDR3 runs to 13 residues. The ends lost 7 bases at V and 7 bases at J; junction bases unmatched: 6. Germline CDR1 MNHEY, CDR2 SVGAGI. The CDR3 region has the DNA TGTGCCAGCAACACAGGGGTATACGGGGAGCTGTTTTTT. Translated: CASNTGVYGELFF.

The J gene is TRBJ2-5, the V gene TRBV9; 9 nucleotides align to TRBD1. CDR3 size: 16 residues. The germline V gene has CDR1 SGDLS and CDR2 YYNGEE. Unmatched junction bases numbered 5, after V lost 2 bases and J lost 0 bases. Here the CDR3 reads CASSVLGQGNQETQYF. The CDR3 DNA sequence: TGTGCCAGCAGCGTTTTGGGACAGGGTAACCAAGAGACCCAGTACTTC.

The V gene is TRBV5-1, the J gene TRBJ1-1; 7 nucleotides agree with TRBD1. Germline loops: CDR1 SGHRS, CDR2 YFSETQ. The CDR3 spans 14 residues. V lost 4 bases to trimming and J lost 5 bases; unmatched junction nucleotides: 8. Written as DNA, the CDR3 is TGCGCCAGCAGCCAACCAGGGGGGACGACTGAAGCTTTCTTT. This translates into CASSQPGGTTEAFF. The full variable domain, in which reference TRBV5-1 and TRBJ1-1 provide the parts outside the CDR3, is KAGVTQTPRYLIKTRGQQVTLSCSPISGHRSVSWYQQTPGQGLQFLFEYFSETQRNKGNFPGRFSGRQFSNSRSEMNVSTLELGDSALYLCASSQPGGTTEAFFGQGTRLTVV.

The chain is built from TRBV3-1 (or the pseudogene TRBV3-2) and TRBJ1-1, with D perhaps matching TRBD1 (5 bases). The ends were cut back, 3 bases at V and 1 base at J, with 18 bases in the middle. Germline CDR1 is LGHDT and CDR2 is YNNKEL (reference sequence). This CDR3 is 17 amino acids long. The CDR3 region is CASSHDSFDVANTEAFF. In DNA, the CDR3 is TGTGCCAGCAGCCACGACAGCTTTGACGTCGCGAACACTGAAGCTTTCTTT.

The chain has TRBV29-1 and TRBJ2-7, with 11 bases fitting TRBD2. V lost 5 bases, J lost 9 bases, and 9 bases stayed unmatched. This CDR3 spans 13 amino acids. Germline values: CDR1 SQVTM, CDR2 ANQGSEA. In DNA, the CDR3 is TGCAGCGTTATGACTAGCGGGGCCCTGGGGCAGTACTTC. It specifies CSVMTSGALGQYF.

J is TRBJ1-1 and V is TRBV7-9, with D possibly TRBD1 on 5 matching bases. The CDR3 contains 16 residues. V dropped 6 bases and J dropped 2 bases, with 19 bases sitting between them. Germline V lookup: CDR1 SEHNR, CDR2 FQNEAQ (reference sequence). CDR3 DNA: TGTGCCAGCAGATCGGTGATAGGGACTGCCAACACTGAAGCTTTCTTT. Translated, it gives CASRSVIGTANTEAFF.

The chain recombines TRBV10-3 with TRBJ2-2; TRBD2 might be the D (5 bases). The V end lost 7 bases, the J end lost 7 bases, and 22 bases lay between the germline ends. The V gene's germline CDR1 is ENHRY and CDR2 SYGVKD. The CDR3 is made up of 16 amino acids. CDR3 amino acids: CAITPTLVGVGGELFF. The CDR3 nucleotides read TGTGCCATCACCCCAACACTAGTCGGGGTCGGCGGGGAGCTGTTTTTT.

The rearrangement uses TRBV7-6 and TRBJ2-5; 9 bases map to TRBD2. Germline V gene lookup returns CDR1 SGHVS and CDR2 FNYEAQ. This CDR3 spans 16 amino acids. V lost 3 bases to trimming and J lost 2 bases; unmatched junction nucleotides: 7. This CDR3 is CASSFWSGGLQETQYF. Here the CDR3 DNA reads TGTGCCAGCAGCTTTTGGAGCGGGGGGCTACAAGAGACCCAGTACTTC.

V is TRBV24-1 and J is TRBJ1-5, with 8 bases identical to TRBD1. The CDR3 runs to 17 residues. The junction had 10 bases not matched to a gene; V was cut back by 4 bases and J by 3 bases. The germline CDR1 and CDR2 sequences are KGHDR and SFDVKD. Written as DNA, the CDR3 is TGTGCCACCAGTGACAAAGAAAACAGGGGGATCAATCAGCCCCAGCATTTT. Residues: CATSDKENRGINQPQHF.

CDR3 sequence (DNA): TGTGCCAGCAGTTACGCAGGGGTGTCCTACGAGCAGTACTTC. Its translation is CASSYAGVSYEQYF. The chain couples TRBV6-6 to TRBJ2-7; D perhaps matches TRBD1 (6 bases). Trimming took off 2 bases at V and 1 base at J, with 9 bases between the two ends. Germline lookup yields CDR1 MNHNY and CDR2 SVGAGI (reference sequence). The CDR3 is 14 amino acids.

The chain is built from TRBV2 and TRBJ1-2; TRBD1 is a possible D gene (5 bases). Between the trimmed V and J ends, which lost 4 bases and 7 bases, there was a span of 16 bases. Per germline, CDR1 SNHLY and CDR2 FYNNEI. The CDR3 totals 14 residues. The CDR3 sequence: CASSAPDGQSGYTF. The CDR3 DNA sequence: TGTGCCAGCAGTGCTCCGGACGGACAAAGTGGCTACACCTTC.

This chain links TRBV7-9 with TRBJ1-6, with D possibly TRBD1 on 5 matching bases. The CDR3 extends over 14 amino acids. Germline V gives CDR1 SEHNR, CDR2 FQNEAQ (reference sequence). V lost 3 bases and J lost 7, with 10 bases in between. CDR3 bases: TGTGCCAGCAGCTTGCCCGGGGGAAATTCACCCCTCCACTTT. It encodes CASSLPGGNSPLHF.

The rearrangement links TRBV3-1 (or the pseudogene TRBV3-2) to TRBJ1-2; D perhaps matches TRBD1 (5 bases). The germline gives CDR1 LGHDT, CDR2 YNNKEL (reference sequence). Trimming took 0 bases from V and 7 from J, leaving 12 bases between them. The CDR3 is 14 amino acids. CDR3 coding DNA: TGTGCCAGCAGCCAAGACGGGGGTGTCAGTGGCTACACCTTC. Residues: CASSQDGGVSGYTF.